Listed here are 21 T cell receptor beta chains from one sample, sequenced in a study of T cells in Graves' hyperthyroidism and ophthalmopathy. TCR beta CDR3 regions were amplified from RNA transcripts. The study used the HTBI primer set for a first-round RT-PCR of the TCR CDR3. TCRdb passed the multiplex PCR reads through MiXCR, listing each CDR3 protein once. The sample gives 300,000 to 400,000 distinct CDR3 sequences, 14% of which show up once; about 10% is in the top ten. Sequencing was done on a sample of blood. Receptors were obtained from an older woman with Graves' hyperthyroidism.

There are many counts of this clonotype. The J gene is TRBJ2-1, the V gene TRBV6-1, with 12 bases matching TRBD2. The CDR3 consists of 14 residues. V gave up 5 bases and J gave up 13 bases; unmatched junction bases: 9. Per the germline V gene, CDR1 is MNHNS and CDR2 is SASEGT. CDR3 nucleotide sequence: TGTGCCAGCAGTTCCAGGTCTAGCGGGGGGGATCAGTTCTTC. Encoded protein: CASSSRSSGGDQFF.

This clonotype has ten or more counts. The V call is TRBV11-3, the J call TRBJ2-3; 7 positions match TRBD2. V lost 6 bases, J lost 2 bases, and 8 bases stayed unmatched. CDR1 is SGHNT and CDR2 is YENEEA in the germline V gene. The CDR3 runs to 15 residues. This CDR3 is CASRGEAGFTDTQYF. The DNA of the CDR3 is TGTGCCAGCAGAGGGGAAGCGGGGTTCACAGATACGCAGTATTTT.

This chain connects TRBV13 to TRBJ2-7, with no clear D. This CDR3 is 12 amino acids long. Germline loops: CDR1 PRHDT, CDR2 FYEKMQ (reference sequence). Trimming left V 5 bases short and J 5 bases short, with 10 bases between. The CDR3 region is CASSQAPNEQYF. The CDR3 nucleotides read TGTGCCAGCAGCCAGGCCCCCAACGAGCAGTACTTC.

This clonotype was recorded at least ten times. V is TRBV2 and J is TRBJ2-1; 8 nucleotides align to TRBD1. This CDR3 region has 12 residues. Trimming at V came to 6 bases and at J to 8 bases, leaving 3 bases not matched to a gene. Germline loops: CDR1 SNHLY, CDR2 FYNNEI. The DNA of the CDR3 is TGTGCCAGCAGGGGACAGGTCGATGAGCAGTTCTTC. Translated, it gives CASRGQVDEQFF.

This clonotype was seen ten or more times. The chain employs TRBV5-1 and TRBJ2-2; 8 bases line up with TRBD2. This CDR3 region has 14 residues. V shed 4 bases and J 4 bases; nucleotides not matched to a gene: 3. Germline V gene data show CDR1 as SGHRS and CDR2 as YFSETQ. The CDR3: CASSKREFTGELFF. CDR3 DNA sequence: TGCGCCAGCAGCAAGCGGGAGTTCACCGGGGAGCTGTTTTTT.

Only a few counts were recorded for this clonotype. The gene calls are TRBV12-5 and TRBJ2-3; a possible D gene is TRBD2 (6 bases). This CDR3 contains 14 residues. Trimming cost V 6 bases and J 7 bases, with 17 bases left between them. The germline V gene has CDR1 LGHNT and CDR2 FRNRAP. In DNA form, the CDR3 reads TGTGCTAGTGGCCTTGGAGGGGCTCTCAATACGCAGTATTTT. Protein sequence: CASGLGGALNTQYF.

The chain employs TRBV15 and TRBJ2-3; D not resolved. This CDR3 has 13 residues. Germline V gene sequence: CDR1 LNHNV, CDR2 YYDKDF (reference sequence). With 1 base removed from V and 9 bases from J, the gap between germline ends came to 11 bases. CDR3 sequence reads: CATSRGPVETQYF. The DNA of the CDR3 is TGTGCCACCAGCAGAGGACCCGTAGAAACGCAGTATTTT.

This clonotype was counted many times. The rearrangement uses TRBV7-2 and TRBJ2-7; D possibly corresponds to TRBD2 (5 bases). The CDR3 length is 14 residues. Looked up from germline, CDR1 is SGHTA and CDR2 is FQGNSA. Trimming shortened V by 4 bases and J by 0 bases, and 10 bases separated the two germline ends. CDR3 in DNA: TGTGCCAGCAGCTGGACGACTATCTCCTACGAGCAGTACTTC. Amino acids: CASSWTTISYEQYF. The complete variable domain, with remaining parts taken from reference TRBV7-2 and TRBJ2-7, reads GAGVSQSPSNKVTEKGKDVELRCDPISGHTALYWYRQSLGQGLEFLIYFQGNSAPDKSGLPSDRFSAERTGGSVSTLTIQRTQQEDSAVYLCASSWTTISYEQYFGPGTRLTVT.

This clonotype was detected ten times or more. This CDR3 reads CASSILGQGEQPQHF. The CDR3 DNA follows: TGTGCCAGTAGTATTCTTGGACAGGGGGAACAGCCCCAGCATTTT. The V and J genes are TRBV19 and TRBJ1-5; 10 nucleotides align to TRBD1. CDR3 length: 15 residues. Trimming at V came to 3 bases and at J to 7 bases, leaving 6 bases not matched to a gene. Germline values: CDR1 LNHDA, CDR2 SQIVND (reference sequence).

Turning to this clonotype: Possible read error: a much larger clone is one base away. The chain has TRBV2 and TRBJ1-5; D uncertain. Germline values: CDR1 SNHLY, CDR2 FYNNEI. The CDR3 sequence is 14 residues long. Trimming took 4 bases from V and 9 from J, leaving 16 bases between them. This CDR3 reads CASSVDGIGRPQHF. As DNA, the CDR3 is TGTGCCAGCAGTGTTGACGGGATCGGTCGGCCCCAGCATTTT.

The CDR3 here is CSARISGMETQYF. The CDR3 region has the DNA TGCAGTGCTAGGATTAGCGGGATGGAGACCCAGTACTTC. V usage is TRBV20-1 and J usage is TRBJ2-5; 8 nucleotides match TRBD2. V was clipped by 3 bases and J by 5 bases; unmatched bases: 5. Per the germline V gene, CDR1 is DFQATT and CDR2 is SNEGSKA (reference sequence). The length of the CDR3 is 13 residues.

The chain carries TRBV28 and TRBJ2-6; 8 bases are shared with TRBD1. The CDR3 covers 18 residues. Unmatched junction bases numbered 11, after V lost 4 bases and J lost 3 bases. Germline assignment: CDR1 MDHEN and CDR2 SYDVKM. The CDR3 DNA sequence: TGTGCCAGCAGTTCCGGCCGGACAGGGATGGGTGGGGCCAACGTCCTGACTTTC. Amino acid sequence: CASSSGRTGMGGANVLTF. The full variable domain, completed using reference TRBV28 and TRBJ2-6, is DVKVTQSSRYLVKRTGEKVFLECVQDMDHENMFWYRQDPGLGLRLIYFSYDVKMKEKGDIPEGYSVSREKKERFSLILESASTNQTSMYLCASSSGRTGMGGANVLTFGAGSRLTVL.

This chain connects TRBV28 to TRBJ2-2; D not certain. The V gene lost 6 bases and the J gene lost 4 bases, with 15 bases spanning the gap. The CDR3 has 15 amino acids. The germline gives CDR1 MDHEN, CDR2 SYDVKM. The CDR3 region is CASRSGGTTTGELFF. The CDR3 bases are TGTGCCAGCAGGTCCGGCGGCACAACCACCGGGGAGCTGTTTTTT. Variable domain in full (rest from reference TRBV28 and TRBJ2-2): DVKVTQSSRYLVKRTGEKVFLECVQDMDHENMFWYRQDPGLGLRLIYFSYDVKMKEKGDIPEGYSVSREKKERFSLILESASTNQTSMYLCASRSGGTTTGELFFGEGSRLTVL.

A few counts support this clonotype. This sequence joins TRBV7-9 and TRBJ1-6; 8 positions agree with TRBD1. The J segment lost 10 bases and the V segment lost 1 base, leaving 6 bases of the junction unmatched. Germline CDR1 is SEHNR and CDR2 is FQNEAQ (reference sequence). CDR3 size: 15 residues. The CDR3 loop is CASSLVLRGRSPLHF. The DNA for the CDR3 is TGTGCCAGCAGCTTAGTACTCAGGGGGCGATCACCCCTCCACTTT.

This chain connects TRBV7-3 to TRBJ2-2; D unclear. V was trimmed by 5 bases and J by 6 bases, leaving 10 bases between them. The CDR3 contains 13 residues. Germline CDR1 and CDR2: SGHTA and FQGTGA. The CDR3 region is CASSKTRSGELFF. The CDR3 DNA follows: TGTGCCAGCAGCAAGACCCGTTCCGGGGAGCTGTTTTTT.

The sample holds many counts of this clonotype. The V call is TRBV9, the J call TRBJ2-5, with 9 positions matching TRBD1. With V trimmed by 3 bases and J by 5 bases, 14 bases remained unmatched. CDR1 and CDR2 from the germline V gene are SGDLS and YYNGEE. The length of the CDR3 is 17 residues. CDR3 in amino acids: CASSAHQQGAYRETQYF. CDR3 in DNA: TGTGCCAGCAGCGCCCATCAACAGGGGGCTTATCGGGAGACCCAGTACTTC.

This chain joins TRBV7-2 and TRBJ2-5; D tentatively reads TRBD1 or TRBD2 (5 bases each). The germline CDR1 and CDR2 sequences are SGHTA and FQGNSA. V was pared by 1 base and J by 4 bases, with 10 bases between. The CDR3 is 14 amino acids. The CDR3 coding sequence is TGTGCCAGCAGCTTAGTGGGGACCGTAGAGACCCAGTACTTC. Its protein is CASSLVGTVETQYF.

This clonotype has a handful of counts. In DNA form, the CDR3 reads TGTGCCAGCAGCCAAGCAACTAGCGGGATCTACGAGCAGTACTTC. Translated, it gives CASSQATSGIYEQYF. The chain employs TRBV14 and TRBJ2-7; TRBD2 matches 10 bases. The V gene's germline CDR1 is SGHDN and CDR2 FVKESK. With V trimmed by 1 base and J by 3 bases, 3 bases remained unmatched. The CDR3 has 15 residues. The full variable domain, in which reference TRBV14 and TRBJ2-7 provide the parts outside the CDR3, is EAGVTQFPSHSVIEKGQTVTLRCDPISGHDNLYWYRRVMGKEIKFLLHFVKESKQDESGMPNNRFLAERTGGTYSTLKVQPAELEDSGVYFCASSQATSGIYEQYFGPGTRLTVT.

This clonotype was found many times. The chain links TRBV28 to TRBJ2-7; D perhaps matches TRBD1 (6 bases). The CDR3 length is 14 residues. Deletions cut 8 bases from V and 4 bases from J, with 18 bases between. CDR1 is MDHEN, CDR2 SYDVKM, per germline. CDR3 sequence: CASSLVRGRYEQYF. The CDR3, as DNA: TGTGCCAGCTCCCTGGTCAGGGGTCGGTACGAGCAGTACTTC.

This chain joins TRBV9 and TRBJ1-1; perhaps TRBD1 as D (6 bases). The CDR3 totals 12 residues. CDR1 SGDLS and CDR2 YYNGEE come from the germline V gene. V shed 2 bases and J shed 10 bases, with 12 bases lying between them. CDR3 protein: CASSVQEGGAFF. CDR3 bases: TGTGCCAGCAGCGTGCAGGAGGGGGGAGCTTTCTTT.

This clonotype was observed many times. V gene TRBV2 combines with J gene TRBJ2-7, with unresolved D. V was clipped by 7 bases and J by 3 bases, with 13 bases between them. The CDR3 totals 13 residues. Germline CDR1 SNHLY, CDR2 FYNNEI. This CDR3 reads CASNYGQYYEQYF. The CDR3 DNA is TGTGCCAGCAACTACGGCCAGTACTACGAGCAGTACTTC.